This T cell receptor beta chain was identified in a study of T cell changes during pregnancy in multiple sclerosis. Germline CDR1 is SNHLY and CDR2 is FYNNEI. The V gene lost 5 bases and the J gene lost 4 bases, with 15 bases spanning the gap. The CDR3 extends over 15 amino acids. Assay used: immunoSEQ multiplex PCR; TCRdb lists only in-frame clones, some missing. The table has about 58,000 clones, roughly 93% seen once. Here the sequenced sample was CD8+ T cells from peripheral blood mononuclear cells, taken in the second trimester of pregnancy. The sequence derives from a female donor with multiple sclerosis, enrolled in a pregnancy study. V gene TRBV2 combines with J gene TRBJ1-5; no reliable D call. CDR3 coding DNA: TGTGCCAGCAGTCAATACTGGACTCATAATCAGCCCCAGCATTTT. Translating gives CASSQYWTHNQPQHF.